These 10 T cell receptor beta chains share one sample of origin, sequenced in a study of Ad26.COV2.S vaccination and SARS-CoV-2 variants. Indicated treatment: some 20 received Ad26.COV2.S at low or high dose, single or two shots; several received placebo; per-sample allocation not given. Samples came from day 63 after the first vaccine or placebo injection. Repertoires were generated with immunoSEQ multiplex PCR, while TCRdb's copy carries only in-frame clones and drops some. The table records 350,000 to 600,000 clones, 80% to 90% of them present only once. The sequenced sample was peripheral blood, obtained in a trial of Ad26.COV2.S vaccine versus placebo. Receptor source: a person aged 18-60 years who received the Ad26.COV2.S COVID-19 vaccine or a placebo.

The chain uses TRBV5-1 and TRBJ1-1, with a possible D match to TRBD1 (5 bases). The CDR3 has 13 residues. The V gene lost 1 base and the J gene lost 1 base, with 5 bases spanning the gap. The germline V gene has CDR1 SGHRS and CDR2 YFSETQ. This CDR3 is CASSLRGNTEAFF. DNA of the CDR3: TGCGCCAGCAGCTTGAGGGGGAACACTGAAGCTTTCTTT.

The rearrangement joins TRBV4-1 to TRBJ2-3, with TRBD2 identical over 12 bases. This CDR3 has 20 residues. V gave up 0 bases and J gave up 0 bases; unmatched junction bases: 10. The germline V gene has CDR1 MGHRA and CDR2 YSYEKL. CDR3 nucleotides: TGCGCCAGCAGCCAAGAAGGACCTAGCGGGGGGGCCAAGAGCACAGATACGCAGTATTTT. Translated, it gives CASSQEGPSGGAKSTDTQYF.

This chain joins TRBV30 and TRBJ1-6; possibly TRBD1 for D (6 bases). CDR3 length: 16 amino acids. The germline gives CDR1 GTSNPN, CDR2 SVGIG (reference sequence). V lost 3 bases, J lost 0 bases, and 12 bases lay in between. The CDR3 here is CAWRPGQSSYNSPLHF. The CDR3 DNA reads TGTGCCTGGAGACCAGGACAGAGCTCCTATAATTCACCCCTCCACTTT.

The chain couples TRBV10-3 to TRBJ1-3; D uncertain. The CDR3 runs to 14 residues. Trimming removed 2 bases at V and 1 base at J, with 6 bases between. The germline CDR1 and CDR2 sequences are ENHRY and SYGVKD. CDR3: CAISELPSGNTIYF. The CDR3 nucleotides are TGTGCCATCAGTGAGCTACCGTCTGGAAACACCATATATTTT.

The rearrangement uses TRBV18 and TRBJ2-1; tentative D call: TRBD1 (5 bases). CDR1 and CDR2 (germline): KGHSH, LQKENI. This CDR3 is built from 17 residues. Deletions cut 3 bases from V and 3 bases from J, with 18 bases between. In nucleotides, the CDR3 is TGTGCCAGCTCACCCCGACTCACAGGTGAACTCTACAATGAGCAGTTCTTC. It yields the protein CASSPRLTGELYNEQFF.

This clone was found a few times. This rearrangement joins TRBV3-1 (or the pseudogene TRBV3-2) to TRBJ1-6; D unresolved. The germline V and J ends were trimmed by 3 bases and 5 bases, with 8 bases remaining between them. The CDR3 sequence is 14 residues long. Germline V gene lookup returns CDR1 LGHDT and CDR2 YNNKEL (reference sequence). CDR3 nucleotide sequence: TGTGCCAGCAGCCATGGCGTTAATAATTCACCCCTCCACTTT. Protein product: CASSHGVNNSPLHF.

The V gene is TRBV7-8, the J gene TRBJ2-7, with a tentative D call TRBD1 (6 bases). The germline V and J ends were trimmed by 4 bases and 5 bases, with 18 bases remaining between them. CDR1 is SGHVS and CDR2 is FQNEAQ in the germline V gene. The CDR3 length is 15 residues. CDR3 bases: TGTGCCAGCAGCTCCAGGGGTCCTCCCCCCCACGAGCAGTACTTC. As protein: CASSSRGPPPHEQYF.

The genes are TRBV11-3 and TRBJ1-2; the D is unclear. CDR3 size: 14 residues. The ends were cut back, 3 bases at V and 2 bases at J, with 10 bases in the middle. Germline V gene data show CDR1 as SGHNT and CDR2 as YENEEA. CDR3 region: CASSFLALNYGYTF. In nucleotides, the CDR3 is TGTGCCAGCAGCTTCCTAGCCTTGAACTATGGCTACACCTTC.

This clone was detected once. V and J are TRBV11-3 and TRBJ2-1, with a weak D call TRBD2 (6 bases). From germline, CDR1 is SGHNT and CDR2 YENEEA. The germline V and J ends were trimmed by 0 bases and 4 bases, with 13 bases remaining between them. This CDR3 region has 16 residues. Here the CDR3 reads CASSLDGGVGYNEQFF. CDR3 in DNA: TGTGCCAGCAGCTTAGATGGAGGGGTAGGTTACAATGAGCAGTTCTTC.

The chain joins TRBV28 to TRBJ1-4; D perhaps matches TRBD1 (5 bases). Trimming took off 3 bases at V and 2 bases at J, with 10 bases between the two ends. This CDR3 region has 15 residues. Per the germline V gene, CDR1 is MDHEN and CDR2 is SYDVKM. Written as DNA, the CDR3 is TGTGCCAGCAGTTTCGCAGGGTCCACTAATGAAAAACTGTTTTTT. Translation gives CASSFAGSTNEKLFF.